Following are 7 T cell receptor beta chains from one sample sequenced in a study of T-cell memory formation after mild COVID-19. TCRdb re-called the 5' RACE reads through MiXCR, storing one row per CDR3 protein. This table holds 25,000 to 30,000 distinct CDR3 sequences, 12% found once. Sequencing input: PBMCs or a T cell subset sorted from them (not recorded which). Receptors originate from an adult woman who had mild COVID-19 (a few samples of this study predate the infection). Cell type and time point are not known.

This clonotype was seen ten or more times. This chain links TRBV6-2 or TRBV6-3 with TRBJ2-7; 7 bases map to TRBD1. The germline gives CDR1 MNHEY, CDR2 SVGEGT. V lost 6 bases and J lost 7; bases outside the gene matches: 12. The CDR3 is made up of 14 amino acids. CDR3 nucleotides: TGTGCCAGCAGCCGTGGGACAGACCCCGGTGAGCAGTACTTC. Translated: CASSRGTDPGEQYF.

This clonotype appeared many times. Here the CDR3 DNA reads TGCAGTGCTAGGAGGAGGTCCGACACTGAAGCTTTCTTT. This sequence encodes CSARRRSDTEAFF. V usage is TRBV20-1 and J usage is TRBJ1-1; unclear D gene. This CDR3 region has 13 residues. Germline loops: CDR1 DFQATT, CDR2 SNEGSKA (reference sequence). Trimming pared 3 bases from V and 3 bases from J, leaving 11 bases between.

This clonotype was seen many times. The genes are TRBV7-6 and TRBJ1-6, with 8 bases lining up with TRBD1. Germline assignment: CDR1 SGHVS and CDR2 FNYEAQ. The CDR3 runs to 15 residues. Unmatched junction bases numbered 7, after V lost 3 bases and J lost 9 bases. The CDR3 is CASSLTGDRSSPLHF. The CDR3 coding sequence is TGTGCCAGCAGCTTGACAGGGGATAGAAGTTCACCCCTCCACTTT.

This clonotype was counted once. The chain links TRBV5-1 to TRBJ1-1; 7 bases line up with TRBD1. Per germline, CDR1 SGHRS and CDR2 YFSETQ. The CDR3 loop spans 14 amino acids. V shed 0 bases and J 3 bases; nucleotides not matched to a gene: 2. CDR3 residues: CASSLDGQDTEAFF. The CDR3 coding sequence is TGCGCCAGCAGCTTGGATGGACAGGACACTGAAGCTTTCTTT. Full variable domain (rest looked up from reference TRBV5-1 and TRBJ1-1): KAGVTQTPRYLIKTRGQQVTLSCSPISGHRSVSWYQQTPGQGLQFLFEYFSETQRNKGNFPGRFSGRQFSNSRSEMNVSTLELGDSALYLCASSLDGQDTEAFFGQGTRLTVV.

This clonotype was detected many times. The chain has TRBV25-1 and TRBJ1-6, with D maybe TRBD1 (6 bases). This CDR3 has 16 residues. Deletions cut 4 bases from V and 2 bases from J, with 12 bases between. Germline V gives CDR1 MGHDK, CDR2 SYGVNS. The CDR3 here is CASSGHRDPYNSPLHF. Here the CDR3 DNA reads TGTGCCAGCAGTGGACACAGGGACCCCTATAATTCACCCCTCCACTTT.

This clonotype was counted many times. The chain carries TRBV12-3 or TRBV12-4 and TRBJ2-1; D may be TRBD1 (5 bases). The CDR3 has 15 residues. Trimming took off 3 bases at V and 2 bases at J, with 11 bases between the two ends. The DNA of the CDR3 is TGTGCCAGCAGTTTGGGTCAGGGCCCCTACAATGAGCAGTTCTTC. Translating it yields CASSLGQGPYNEQFF.

This clonotype is medium-sized within its sample. The chain links TRBV5-1 to TRBJ2-7; no definite D call. The CDR3 is made up of 13 amino acids. The ends were cut back, 0 bases at V and 5 bases at J, with 9 bases in the middle. CDR1 and CDR2 from the germline V gene are SGHRS and YFSETQ. The chain's CDR3 is CASSLEILDEQYF. The CDR3 DNA reads TGCGCCAGCAGCTTGGAAATATTGGACGAGCAGTACTTC.